Listed here are 26 T cell receptor beta chains from one sample, sequenced in a study of cytomegalovirus exposure and HLA in healthy donors. The PCR had 60 Vbeta and 13 Jbeta primers. The method was immunoSEQ multiplex PCR; TCRdb's version includes in-frame clones alone and lacks a portion of them. The data show fewer than 200,000 clones, around four fifths seen once. Sample: PBMCs. These receptor sequences come from a man aged 30 to 45 in good health and CMV-seronegative.

The chain is built from TRBV5-1 and TRBJ1-2, with D unclear. The V end was cut by 3 bases, the J end by 4 bases, with 13 bases between. CDR1 is SGHRS and CDR2 is YFSETQ in the germline V gene. The CDR3 has 14 residues. CDR3 sequence (DNA): TGCGCCAGCAGCTCTTACGGGTTGGGCTATGGCTACACCTTC. The encoded protein is CASSSYGLGYGYTF.

V gene TRBV5-1 combines with J gene TRBJ2-5; the D gene is possibly TRBD1 (5 bases). This CDR3 region has 14 residues. V dropped 1 base and J dropped 3 bases, with 10 bases sitting between them. The germline gives CDR1 SGHRS, CDR2 YFSETQ. The CDR3 DNA reads TGCGCCAGCAGCTTGTCGGCAGGGAAAGAGACCCAGTACTTC. Protein product: CASSLSAGKETQYF.

The chain links TRBV19 to TRBJ2-7, with TRBD1 as a possible D gene (5 bases). CDR3 size: 13 residues. With 6 bases removed from V and 3 bases from J, the gap between germline ends came to 12 bases. Looked up from germline, CDR1 is LNHDA and CDR2 is SQIVND (reference sequence). The CDR3 sequence: CASRMTAGYEQYF. The DNA of the CDR3 is TGTGCCAGTAGGATGACAGCCGGCTACGAGCAGTACTTC.

The chain recombines TRBV2 with TRBJ2-2, with 7 bases lining up with TRBD2. The CDR3 totals 14 residues. The ends lost 4 bases at V and 4 bases at J; junction bases unmatched: 3. CDR1 and CDR2 (germline): SNHLY, FYNNEI. The CDR3 protein is CASSAERGTGELFF. CDR3 coding DNA: TGTGCCAGCAGTGCGGAGCGGGGCACCGGGGAGCTGTTTTTT.

This clone was observed a single time. V usage is TRBV6-5 and J usage is TRBJ1-1; 9 nucleotides line up with TRBD1. This CDR3 is built from 15 residues. Germline lookup yields CDR1 MNHEY and CDR2 SVGAGI. J lost 4 bases, V lost 2 bases, and 5 bases had no gene match. CDR3 protein: CASSYPGQGFTEAFF. CDR3 nucleotide sequence: TGTGCCAGCAGTTACCCGGGACAGGGTTTCACTGAAGCTTTCTTT.

This chain uses TRBV7-2 with TRBJ2-1, with 10 bases lining up with TRBD1. J lost 4 bases, V lost 7 bases, and 4 bases had no gene match. This CDR3 spans 14 amino acids. Per germline, CDR1 SGHTA and CDR2 FQGNSA. For the CDR3, the DNA is TGTGCCAGCAAGGGGACAGGGGTTTACAATGAGCAGTTCTTC. Residues: CASKGTGVYNEQFF. Using reference TRBV7-2 and TRBJ2-1 for the parts outside the CDR3, the full variable domain is GAGVSQSPSNKVTEKGKDVELRCDPISGHTALYWYRQSLGQGLEFLIYFQGNSAPDKSGLPSDRFSAERTGGSVSTLTIQRTQQEDSAVYLCASKGTGVYNEQFFGPGTRLTVL.

About this clone: The sample holds other DNA sequences that translate to the same CDR3. This chain connects TRBV5-6 to TRBJ1-6; D unclear. V was pared by 3 bases and J by 9 bases, with 7 bases between. This CDR3 has 12 amino acids. The germline gives CDR1 SGHDT, CDR2 YYEEEE. In nucleotides, the CDR3 is TGTGCCAGCAGCTATTCGAGTTCACCCCTCCACTTT. Translating gives CASSYSSSPLHF.

The chain has TRBV5-1 and TRBJ1-1, with 10 bases lining up with TRBD1. Germline loops: CDR1 SGHRS, CDR2 YFSETQ. The CDR3 has 15 residues. Trimming cost V 0 bases and J 4 bases; bases outside gene matches: 3. The chain's CDR3 is CASSLGQGAGTEAFF. CDR3 in DNA: TGCGCCAGCAGCTTGGGACAGGGGGCAGGCACTGAAGCTTTCTTT.

This clone was detected a few times. This chain joins TRBV5-5 and TRBJ2-3; TRBD1 agrees at 7 bases. Per the germline V gene, CDR1 is SGHKS and CDR2 is YYEKEE (reference sequence). V dropped 4 bases and J dropped 0; count of bases not matched to a gene: 2. The CDR3 has 14 residues. The CDR3 here is CASSRTGSTDTQYF. As DNA, the CDR3 is TGTGCCAGCAGCCGGACAGGAAGCACAGATACGCAGTATTTT.

This clone turned up a few times. The rearrangement links TRBV19 to TRBJ2-1; 9 bases map to TRBD2. The germline gives CDR1 LNHDA, CDR2 SQIVND (reference sequence). Trimming removed 1 base from V and 5 bases from J; junction bases left unmatched: 9. This CDR3 comprises 17 residues. The DNA of the CDR3 is TGTGCCAGTAGTATAGGGGGGGGCCTAGCGGGGAACAATGAGCAGTTCTTC. Translation gives CASSIGGGLAGNNEQFF.

The gene calls are TRBV4-3 and TRBJ2-7; D perhaps matches TRBD1 (6 bases). Germline CDR1 LGHNA, CDR2 YSLEER. This CDR3 contains 15 residues. V was cut by 1 base and J by 2 bases, with 12 bases left in between. The CDR3 sequence: CASSQAGHPTYEQYF. For the CDR3, the DNA is TGCGCCAGCAGCCAAGCGGGACATCCAACCTACGAGCAGTACTTC.

The genes are TRBV6-1 and TRBJ1-4; maybe TRBD1 (5 bases). Trimming cost V 2 bases and J 13 bases, with 11 bases left between them. The CDR3 contains 12 residues. Germline lookup yields CDR1 MNHNS and CDR2 SASEGT. DNA for the CDR3: TGTGCCAGCAGTGAACCCCCAGGGCGACTGTTTTTT. Translated, it gives CASSEPPGRLFF.

The chain recombines TRBV30 with TRBJ2-3, with 7 bases that match TRBD1. From germline, CDR1 is GTSNPN and CDR2 SVGIG (reference sequence). The CDR3 has 17 amino acids. The V gene end was trimmed by 1 base and the J gene end by 2 bases; junction bases not matched to a gene: 12. The CDR3 bases are TGTGCCTGGAGTGACACCCCAGACAGGGTATACACAGATACGCAGTATTTT. Translated, it gives CAWSDTPDRVYTDTQYF.

The CDR3: CASSGLPGLAVTDTQYF. The DNA of the CDR3 is TGTGCCAGCAGTGGGCTCCCGGGACTAGCGGTCACAGATACGCAGTATTTT. The gene calls are TRBV25-1 and TRBJ2-3; 11 nucleotides line up with TRBD2. CDR1 MGHDK and CDR2 SYGVNS come from the germline V gene. This CDR3 comprises 17 residues. V shed 4 bases, J shed 2 bases, and the junction held 8 bases outside the gene matches.

This clone was found a few times. The chain uses TRBV29-1 and TRBJ2-6, with 8 nucleotides matching TRBD1. The V and J ends lost 0 bases and 4 bases, in that order; junction bases with no gene match: 5. CDR1 is SQVTM, CDR2 ANQGSEA, per germline. The CDR3 contains 16 residues. CDR3 sequence reads: CSVEETGVAGANVLTF. The CDR3 DNA reads TGCAGCGTTGAAGAGACAGGGGTGGCAGGGGCCAACGTCCTGACTTTC. Drawing the rest from reference TRBV29-1 and TRBJ2-6, the complete variable domain is SAVISQKPSRDICQRGTSLTIQCQVDSQVTMMFWYRQQPGQSLTLIATANQGSEATYESGFVIDKFPISRPNLTFSTLTVSNMSPEDSSIYLCSVEETGVAGANVLTFGAGSRLTVL.

This chain links TRBV28 with TRBJ1-4, with 9 bases identical to TRBD1. CDR3 length: 15 residues. Germline CDR1 reads MDHEN; CDR2 reads SYDVKM. The trim removed 3 bases at V and 4 bases at J, leaving 3 bases unmatched. The CDR3 sequence is CASSLEGQGNEKLFF. The CDR3 bases are TGTGCCAGCAGTTTGGAGGGACAGGGTAATGAAAAACTGTTTTTT.

J is TRBJ1-1 and V is TRBV5-4, with TRBD1 matching over 9 bases. The germline CDR1 and CDR2 sequences are SGHNT and YYREEE (reference sequence). The J segment lost 0 bases and the V segment lost 4 bases, leaving 7 bases of the junction unmatched. The CDR3 loop spans 16 amino acids. CDR3 nucleotides: TGTGCCAGCAGCAGAACCGGGACAGGGCTGAACACTGAAGCTTTCTTT. Translation: CASSRTGTGLNTEAFF.

This clone was recorded a few times. The chain links TRBV4-1 to TRBJ2-1; 12 bases line up with TRBD2. The V and J ends lost 2 bases and 4 bases, in that order; junction bases with no gene match: 6. Germline V CDR1 and CDR2: MGHRA, YSYEKL. The CDR3 runs to 17 residues. In DNA form, the CDR3 reads TGCGCCAGCAGCCAATTACTAGCGGGAGGAAATTACAATGAGCAGTTCTTC. This sequence encodes CASSQLLAGGNYNEQFF.

V usage is TRBV7-2 and J usage is TRBJ2-7; D perhaps matches TRBD2 (5 bases). Germline V gives CDR1 SGHTA, CDR2 FQGNSA. The ends were cut back, 6 bases at V and 7 bases at J, with 10 bases in the middle. The CDR3 covers 11 residues. The CDR3 is CASSSGGEQYF. The CDR3 DNA follows: TGTGCCAGCAGTTCCGGCGGGGAGCAGTACTTC.

This clone has just a few counts. This chain connects TRBV19 to TRBJ2-3; D gene uncertain. Germline values: CDR1 LNHDA, CDR2 SQIVND (reference sequence). The CDR3 has 14 residues. With 4 bases removed from V and 2 bases from J, the gap between germline ends came to 10 bases. The CDR3 bases are TGTGCCAGTAGTACACAACAGTCCACAGATACGCAGTATTTT. Amino acids: CASSTQQSTDTQYF.

The V gene is TRBV7-9, the J gene TRBJ2-7, with 12 bases lining up with TRBD2. Germline CDR1 reads SEHNR; CDR2 reads FQNEAQ (reference sequence). This CDR3 region has 15 residues. V dropped 5 bases and J dropped 0; count of bases not matched to a gene: 2. The CDR3, as DNA: TGTGCCAGCAGCACTAGCGGGAGGTTCTCCTACGAGCAGTACTTC. Translation gives CASSTSGRFSYEQYF.

This chain links TRBV27 with TRBJ1-1, with D unclear. Trimming removed 2 bases at V and 1 base at J, with 11 bases between. CDR3 size: 15 residues. Looked up from germline, CDR1 is MNHEY and CDR2 is SMNVEV (reference sequence). In DNA form, the CDR3 reads TGTGCCAGCAGTTTACTGCCTGACTGGAACACTGAAGCTTTCTTT. Translating gives CASSLLPDWNTEAFF.

This clone has just a few counts. The genes are TRBV19 and TRBJ2-7; possibly TRBD1 for D (5 bases). V dropped 5 bases and J dropped 3 bases, with 11 bases sitting between them. CDR1 and CDR2 (germline): LNHDA, SQIVND (reference sequence). The CDR3 consists of 13 residues. The CDR3 DNA reads TGTGCCAGTAGTTCCTCAGGGTTCTACGAGCAGTACTTC. Protein: CASSSSGFYEQYF.

The chain combines TRBV7-8 with TRBJ2-7, with 12 bases matching TRBD1. This CDR3 contains 16 residues. V lost 0 bases, J lost 1 base, and 1 base stayed unmatched. Germline V gene sequence: CDR1 SGHVS, CDR2 FQNEAQ. The CDR3 protein is CASSLAGQGASYEQYF. In DNA, the CDR3 is TGTGCCAGCAGCTTAGCGGGACAGGGGGCTTCCTACGAGCAGTACTTC.

The chain is built from TRBV15 and TRBJ2-7; a weak D match, TRBD2 (7 bases). V lost 3 bases to trimming and J lost 0 bases, with 12 bases between them. From germline, CDR1 is LNHNV and CDR2 YYDKDF (reference sequence). The CDR3 extends over 15 amino acids. CDR3 region: CATSSGRGLSYEQYF. In nucleotides, the CDR3 is TGTGCCACCAGCAGCGGGCGGGGGCTCTCCTACGAGCAGTACTTC.

This clone was seen more than once but under ten times. The chain is built from TRBV5-1 and TRBJ2-7; 14 nucleotides line up with TRBD2. Trimming cost V 4 bases and J 1 base; bases outside gene matches: 4. From germline, CDR1 is SGHRS and CDR2 YFSETQ. The CDR3 length is 16 residues. This chain's CDR3 is CASSATSGRESYEQYF. DNA of the CDR3: TGCGCCAGCAGCGCGACTAGCGGGAGGGAGTCCTACGAGCAGTACTTC.